The present T cell receptor (beta chain) was sequenced within a study of CD8 T cell repertoires and HIV-1 epitope variants. At the level of the study: Controls included no peptide, Ebola AY9 epitope, and a CMV, EBV, flu pool. Separate from the cultures, 1M uncultured T cells served as baseline. Cultures ran around nine days, with IL-2, IL-7 and IL-15 added on days 3 and 7. Study-wide results and limits: The assay identified only TCR beta chains of antigen-proliferating T cells.

This clone has just a few counts. Its antigen is not known. TCRdb's copy holds only in-frame clones and misses some; the assay was immunoSEQ multiplex PCR. In the table there are some 1,900 clones, around 70% of which are singletons. V was cut by 5 bases and J by 1 base, with 17 bases left in between. The CDR3 runs 16 residues. The germline CDR1 and CDR2 sequences are SEHNR and FQNEAQ (reference sequence). This chain uses TRBV7-9 with TRBJ1-1, with a possible D match to TRBD1 (5 bases). The receptor was derived from a male donor with HIV. Sequencing used cultured CD8+ T cells derived from PBMCs. This CDR3 reads CASSRVLGGPNTEAFF. The CDR3 nucleotides read TGTGCCAGCAGCCGGGTCCTTGGGGGACCGAACACTGAAGCTTTCTTT.